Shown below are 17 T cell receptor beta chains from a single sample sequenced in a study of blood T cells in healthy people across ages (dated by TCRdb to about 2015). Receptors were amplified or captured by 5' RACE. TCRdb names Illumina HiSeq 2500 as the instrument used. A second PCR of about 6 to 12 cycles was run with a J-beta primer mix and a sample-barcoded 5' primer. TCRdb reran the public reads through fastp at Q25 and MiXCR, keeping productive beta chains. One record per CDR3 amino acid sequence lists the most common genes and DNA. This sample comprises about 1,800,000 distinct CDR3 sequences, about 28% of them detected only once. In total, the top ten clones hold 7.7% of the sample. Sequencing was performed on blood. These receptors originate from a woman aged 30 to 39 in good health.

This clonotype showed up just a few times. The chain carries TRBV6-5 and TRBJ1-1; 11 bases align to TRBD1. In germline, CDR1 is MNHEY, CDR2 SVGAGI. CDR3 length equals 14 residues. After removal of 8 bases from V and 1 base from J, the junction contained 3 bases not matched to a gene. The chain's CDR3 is CASWTGGSNTEAFF. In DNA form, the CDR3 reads TGTGCCAGCTGGACAGGGGGCTCGAACACTGAAGCTTTCTTT.

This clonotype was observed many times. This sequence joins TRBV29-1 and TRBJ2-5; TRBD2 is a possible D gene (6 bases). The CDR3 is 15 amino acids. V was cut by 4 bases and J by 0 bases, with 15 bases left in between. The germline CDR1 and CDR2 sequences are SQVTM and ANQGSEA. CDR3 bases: TGCAGCGTTGTCGGGGGACTCCCGGACCAAGAGACCCAGTACTTC. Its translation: CSVVGGLPDQETQYF.

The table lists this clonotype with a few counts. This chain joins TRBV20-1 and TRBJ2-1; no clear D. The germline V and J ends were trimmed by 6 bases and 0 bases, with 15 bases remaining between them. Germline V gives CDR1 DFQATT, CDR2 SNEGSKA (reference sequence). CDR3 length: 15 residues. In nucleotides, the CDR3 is TGCAGTGCCGCAACGCCCAGATTCTCCTACAATGAGCAGTTCTTC. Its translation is CSAATPRFSYNEQFF.

The CDR3 bases are TGTGCCAGCAGCTCCGTCGGGGGGACATCCATCAACTATGGCTACACCTTC. This translates into CASSSVGGTSINYGYTF. This rearrangement joins TRBV7-8 to TRBJ1-2, with D maybe TRBD1 (6 bases). Germline V gene data show CDR1 as SGHVS and CDR2 as FQNEAQ. CDR3 size: 17 residues. The ends were cut back, 4 bases at V and 2 bases at J, with 20 bases in the middle.

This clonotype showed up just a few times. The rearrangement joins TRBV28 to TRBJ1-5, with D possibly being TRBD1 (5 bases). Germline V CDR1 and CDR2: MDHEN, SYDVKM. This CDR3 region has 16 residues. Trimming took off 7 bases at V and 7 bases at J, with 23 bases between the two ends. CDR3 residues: CASTAALGWGYQPQHF. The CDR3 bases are TGTGCCAGCACCGCTGCTCTCGGTTGGGGCTACCAGCCCCAGCATTTT.

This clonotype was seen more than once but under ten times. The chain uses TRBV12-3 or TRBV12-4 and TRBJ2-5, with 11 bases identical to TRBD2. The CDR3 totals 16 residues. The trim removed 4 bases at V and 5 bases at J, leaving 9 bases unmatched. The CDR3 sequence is CASSYRVAGGKETQYF. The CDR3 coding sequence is TGTGCCAGCAGTTATCGGGTAGCGGGGGGGAAGGAGACCCAGTACTTC.

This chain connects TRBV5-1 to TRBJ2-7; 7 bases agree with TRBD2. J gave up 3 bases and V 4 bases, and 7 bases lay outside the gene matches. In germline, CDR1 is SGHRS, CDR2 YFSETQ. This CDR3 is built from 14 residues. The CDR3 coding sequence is TGCGCCAGCAGCAGCGTCGGGAGGAACTACGAGCAGTACTTC. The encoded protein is CASSSVGRNYEQYF.

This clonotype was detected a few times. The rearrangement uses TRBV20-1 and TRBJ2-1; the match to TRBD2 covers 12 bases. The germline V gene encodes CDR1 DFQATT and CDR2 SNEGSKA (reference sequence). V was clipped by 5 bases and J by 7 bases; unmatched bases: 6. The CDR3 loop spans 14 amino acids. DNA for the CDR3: TGCAGTGCTGGACTAGCGGGATCTCAGAATGAGCAGTTCTTC. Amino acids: CSAGLAGSQNEQFF.

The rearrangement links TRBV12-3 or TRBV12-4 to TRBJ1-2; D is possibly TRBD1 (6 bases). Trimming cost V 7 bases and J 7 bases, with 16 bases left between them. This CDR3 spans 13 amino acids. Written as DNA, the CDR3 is TGTGCCAGCACCCCCTATACAGGGTTTGGCTACACCTTC. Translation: CASTPYTGFGYTF.

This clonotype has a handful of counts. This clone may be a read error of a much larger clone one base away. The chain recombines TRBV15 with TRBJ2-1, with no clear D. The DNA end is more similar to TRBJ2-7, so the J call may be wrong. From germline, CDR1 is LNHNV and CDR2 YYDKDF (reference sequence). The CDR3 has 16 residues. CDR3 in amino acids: CATSRDPQSSYNEQYF. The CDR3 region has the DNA TGTGCCACCAGCAGAGATCCCCAGAGCTCCTACAATGAGCAGTACTTC.

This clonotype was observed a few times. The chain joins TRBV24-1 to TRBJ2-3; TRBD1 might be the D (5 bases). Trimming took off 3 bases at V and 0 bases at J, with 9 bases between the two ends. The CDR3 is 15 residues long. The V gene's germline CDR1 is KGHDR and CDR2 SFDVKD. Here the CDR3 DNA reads TGTGCCACCAGTGATCAGGGCTCTAGCACAGATACGCAGTATTTT. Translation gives CATSDQGSSTDTQYF.

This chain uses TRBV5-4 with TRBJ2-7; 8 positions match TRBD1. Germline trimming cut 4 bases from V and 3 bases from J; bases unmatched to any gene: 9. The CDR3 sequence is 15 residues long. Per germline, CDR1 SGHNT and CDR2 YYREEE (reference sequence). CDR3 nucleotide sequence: TGTGCCAGCAGCGGGCAGAGGACAGGGAACTACGAGCAGTACTTC. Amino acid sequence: CASSGQRTGNYEQYF.

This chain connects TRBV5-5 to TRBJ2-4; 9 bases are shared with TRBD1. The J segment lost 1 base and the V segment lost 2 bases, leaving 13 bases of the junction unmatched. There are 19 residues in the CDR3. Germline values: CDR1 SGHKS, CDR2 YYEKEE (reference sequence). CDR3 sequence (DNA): TGTGCCAGCAGCTTCCGGGACAGGGAAAGGGTATTGGCCAAAAACATTCAGTACTTC. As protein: CASSFRDRERVLAKNIQYF.

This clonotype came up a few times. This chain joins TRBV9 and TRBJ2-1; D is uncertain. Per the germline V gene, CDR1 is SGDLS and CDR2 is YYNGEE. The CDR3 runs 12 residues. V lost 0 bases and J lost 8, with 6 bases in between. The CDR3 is CASSVEGDEQFF. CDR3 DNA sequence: TGTGCCAGCAGCGTAGAGGGCGATGAGCAGTTCTTC.

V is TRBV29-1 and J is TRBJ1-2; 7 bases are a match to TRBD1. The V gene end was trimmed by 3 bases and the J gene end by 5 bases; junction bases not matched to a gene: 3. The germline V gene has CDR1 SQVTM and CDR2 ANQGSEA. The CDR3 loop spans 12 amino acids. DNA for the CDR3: TGCAGCGTTGACAGGGGGTGGTATGGCTACACCTTC. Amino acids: CSVDRGWYGYTF.

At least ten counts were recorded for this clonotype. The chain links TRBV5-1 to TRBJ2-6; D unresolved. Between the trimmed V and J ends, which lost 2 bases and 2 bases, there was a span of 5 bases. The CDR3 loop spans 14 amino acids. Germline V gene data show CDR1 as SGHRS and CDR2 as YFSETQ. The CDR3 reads CASSFEPGANVLTF. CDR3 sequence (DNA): TGCGCCAGCAGCTTCGAACCTGGGGCCAACGTCCTGACTTTC. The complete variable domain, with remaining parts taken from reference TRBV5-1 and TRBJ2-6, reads KAGVTQTPRYLIKTRGQQVTLSCSPISGHRSVSWYQQTPGQGLQFLFEYFSETQRNKGNFPGRFSGRQFSNSRSEMNVSTLELGDSALYLCASSFEPGANVLTFGAGSRLTVL.

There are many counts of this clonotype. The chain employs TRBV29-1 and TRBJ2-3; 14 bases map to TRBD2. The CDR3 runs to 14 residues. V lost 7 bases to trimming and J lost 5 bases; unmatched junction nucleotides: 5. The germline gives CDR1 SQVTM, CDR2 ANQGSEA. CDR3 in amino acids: CSGTSGRNRDTQYF. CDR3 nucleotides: TGCAGCGGGACTAGCGGGAGGAACAGAGATACGCAGTATTTT.